This TCR beta chain derives from a study of T cell changes during pregnancy in multiple sclerosis. Here immunoSEQ multiplex PCR was the method, and the copy in TCRdb shows in-frame clones only, minus some. The sample lists some 80,000 clones, about 95% occurring once. This CDR3 comprises 16 residues. Germline loops: CDR1 SGDLS, CDR2 YYNGEE. V was shortened by 0 bases and J by 4 bases, with 15 bases between the two germline ends. The genes are TRBV9 and TRBJ2-3; TRBD2 might be the D (7 bases). Sample: peripheral blood, taken in the third trimester of pregnancy. The source is a female donor with multiple sclerosis, enrolled in a pregnancy study. CDR3 nucleotides: TGTGCCAGCAGCGTAGCTGGGGAGGGGGTTGCAGATACGCAGTATTTT. As protein: CASSVAGEGVADTQYF.